The entry below describes one TCR beta chain. Its matching antigen is unknown. TCRdb redid the calling of the reads with MiXCR, one entry per CDR3 protein. Of about 270,000 distinct CDR3 sequences in the sample, roughly a fifth are singletons; the top ten hold roughly a fifth. This entry comes from a study of T cell repertoires in cytomegalovirus infection. Study information: Selection of CMV epitopes for the study included recently identified HLA-C-restricted and well-studied HLA-B-restricted ones. Both CMV infection and a matching HLA type were indicated by public TCR beta signatures.

Study-wide results and limits: The ex vivo response showed dominance by HLA-C-restricted CMV-specific TCR beta clonotypes. Identification of carriers of CMV plus the relevant HLA was performed using cumulative public TCR beta family frequency.

This clonotype was obtained from a human donor in good health (CMV status not recorded). Some clones in this sample may be carry-over from other donors' samples. The sequencing used cultured PBMCs, collected from culture after CMV antigen stimulation.

Written as DNA, the CDR3 is TGTGCCAGTAGCCCGCGTGAGGGAATTAATCAGCCCCAGCATTTT. Amino acid sequence: CASSPREGINQPQHF. The chain carries TRBV19 and TRBJ1-5; D ambiguous. With 6 bases removed from V and 4 bases from J, the gap between germline ends came to 16 bases. CDR1 is LNHDA, CDR2 SQIVND, per germline (reference sequence). The CDR3 is made up of 15 amino acids.